This T cell receptor (beta chain) was sequenced in a study of T cells after yellow fever vaccination (dated by TCRdb to about 2019). Concerning the study at large: The SMART-Seq v4 Ultra Low Input RNA kit was used to prepare libraries from fractions with low cell numbers. To follow T-cell clones before and after primary and booster YFV17D yellow fever vaccination, bulk TCR alpha and beta repertoires were sequenced over time. Two healthy male donors, one aged 18 to 30 and one aged 30 to 40 years, made up the cohort. Blood was collected at multiple timepoints before and after primary and secondary immunization, and bulk PBMC replicates and cell subsets were isolated.

Spanning cysteine to phenylalanine, the CDR3 consists of 14 amino acids. Left in the record is the CDR3 DNA by itself, 42 bases read in frame from the first base. Via the germline V gene, CDR1 is ENHRY and CDR2 SYGVKD. Relative to germline, V is missing 4 bases and J is missing 0 bases, with 2 bases of the junction outside any gene match. The treatment or condition tag for this specimen amounts to: live attenuated yellow fever vaccine strain. At every blood-draw timepoint, two biological replicates of bulk PBMCs were collected. PBMCs were isolated from peripheral blood using a standard Ficoll-Paque protocol. TriZol was used to extract RNA from bulk PBMCs, from CD4 and CD8 fractions, and from dextramer-positive and dextramer-negative fractions. Overall study results and their limits: Compared with the primary T-cell response, the secondary T-cell response was weaker but faster, peaking on day 5 rather than day 15. Most clones expanded after primary vaccination (roughly 96% of CD4 and over 80% of CD8) were re-detected after the booster, suggesting that broad memory maintenance occurred. A small fraction of clonotypes appeared in both the CD4 and CD8 compartments, likely as a result of convergent recombination. The study included only two donors, which limits how far the findings can be generalized. Because abundant contaminating clonotypes from the bulk population could be contained in FACS-sorted repertoires, computational filtering was required.

As regards this clonotype: No antigen is known for it. No base quality values were provided; no much bigger clone lies one nucleotide off.

TCR cDNA was made using 5'RACE template switching, a step that added a universal primer site and unique molecular identifiers. Priming for cDNA synthesis came from both the TCR alpha and TCR beta constant segments. Libraries were amplified in two PCR steps, with sample barcodes and sequencing adapters added in the second step. Libraries were sequenced on Illumina HiSeq 2500 (2x100 bp) or NovaSeq (2x150 bp). Under the source paper's analysis protocol: Reads were demultiplexed and collapsed into UMI consensus sequences with MIGEC, and V(D)J alignment was performed with MiXCR. Vaccine-responding clonotypes were defined with edgeR using replicate PBMC samples, requiring FDR below 0.01 and a log2 fold change above 5 up to day 15. CD4 or CD8 identity was assigned to each bulk clonotype according to whether the clonotype was present at higher abundance in the sequenced CD4 repertoire or the sequenced CD8 repertoire. Using fastp trimming at Q25 and MiXCR clonotype assembly, TCRdb reanalyzed the public sequencing data and kept in-frame beta chains. Under each unique CDR3 protein, matching rows form one entry showing the most common genes and DNA. In this record, the V and J calls reflect TCRdb's handling and not the investigators' own analysis. The table for this sample lists a few hundred thousand distinct CDR3 sequences; roughly 8.4% of them were counted only once. The ten largest account for about 16% of the sample.

The source of this sequence is a man aged 18 to 29 who received the YFV17D yellow fever vaccine. The V gene is TRBV10-3 and the J gene is TRBJ1-1, and TRBD1 matches 7 of the central bases. Sequences were derived from PBMCs, sampled approximately 40 days after the first yellow fever vaccination. In nucleotide form, the sequence is TGTGCCATCAGTGCGGGACAGTTGAACACTGAAGCTTTCTTT. Translated, this gives CAISAGQLNTEAFF.